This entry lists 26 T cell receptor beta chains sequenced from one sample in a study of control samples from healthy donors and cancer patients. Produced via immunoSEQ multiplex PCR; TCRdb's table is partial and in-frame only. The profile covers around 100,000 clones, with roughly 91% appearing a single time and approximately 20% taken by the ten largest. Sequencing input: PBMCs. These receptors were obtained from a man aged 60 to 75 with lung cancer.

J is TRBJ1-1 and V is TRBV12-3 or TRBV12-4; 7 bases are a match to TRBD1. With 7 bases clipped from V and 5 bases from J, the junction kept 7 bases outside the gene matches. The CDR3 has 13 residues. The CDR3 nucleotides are TGTGCCAGCATTAGACAGGGTTTGACTGAAGCTTTCTTT. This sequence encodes CASIRQGLTEAFF.

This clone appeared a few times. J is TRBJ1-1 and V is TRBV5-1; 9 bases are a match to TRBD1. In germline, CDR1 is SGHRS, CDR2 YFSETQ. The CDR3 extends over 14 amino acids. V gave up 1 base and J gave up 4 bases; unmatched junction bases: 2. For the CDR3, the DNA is TGCGCCAGCAGCTTGTTGACAGGGGGCACTGAAGCTTTCTTT. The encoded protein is CASSLLTGGTEAFF.

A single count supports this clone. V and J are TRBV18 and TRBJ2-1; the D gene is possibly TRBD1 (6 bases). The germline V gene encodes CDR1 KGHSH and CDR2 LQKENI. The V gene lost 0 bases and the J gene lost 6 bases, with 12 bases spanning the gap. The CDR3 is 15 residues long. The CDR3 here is CASSPPRDTFNEQFF. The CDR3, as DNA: TGTGCCAGCTCACCACCTCGGGACACATTCAATGAGCAGTTCTTC.

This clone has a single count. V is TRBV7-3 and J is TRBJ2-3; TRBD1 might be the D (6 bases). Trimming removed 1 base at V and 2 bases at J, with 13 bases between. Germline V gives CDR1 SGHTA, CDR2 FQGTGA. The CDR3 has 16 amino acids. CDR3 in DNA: TGTGCCAGCAGCTTAAATTCTCCAGGGGTCACAGATACGCAGTATTTT. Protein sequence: CASSLNSPGVTDTQYF.

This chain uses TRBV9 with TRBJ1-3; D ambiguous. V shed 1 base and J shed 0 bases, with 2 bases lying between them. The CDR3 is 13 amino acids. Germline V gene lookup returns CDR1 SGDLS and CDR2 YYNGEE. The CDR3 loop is CASSVYSGNTIYF. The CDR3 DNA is TGTGCCAGCAGCGTATACTCTGGAAACACCATATATTTT.

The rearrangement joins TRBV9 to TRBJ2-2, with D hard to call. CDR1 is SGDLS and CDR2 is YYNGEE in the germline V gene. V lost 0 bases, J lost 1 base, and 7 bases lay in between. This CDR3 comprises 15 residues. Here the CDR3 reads CASSVGVGNTGELFF. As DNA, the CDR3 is TGTGCCAGCAGCGTAGGGGTTGGGAACACCGGGGAGCTGTTTTTT.

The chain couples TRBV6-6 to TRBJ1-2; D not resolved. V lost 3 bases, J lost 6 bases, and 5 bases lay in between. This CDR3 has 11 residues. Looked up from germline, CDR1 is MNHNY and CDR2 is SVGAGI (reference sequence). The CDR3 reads CASSYQDGYTF. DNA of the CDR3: TGTGCCAGCAGTTATCAGGATGGCTACACCTTC.

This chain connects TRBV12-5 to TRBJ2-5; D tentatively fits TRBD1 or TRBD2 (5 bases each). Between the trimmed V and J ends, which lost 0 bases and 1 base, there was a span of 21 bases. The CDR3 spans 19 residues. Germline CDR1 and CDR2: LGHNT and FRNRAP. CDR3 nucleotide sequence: TGTGCTAGTGGTTTGGTACGTGACGGGGCGTCCCGACTCCAAGAGACCCAGTACTTC. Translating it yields CASGLVRDGASRLQETQYF. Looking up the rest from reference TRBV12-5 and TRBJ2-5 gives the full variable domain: DARVTQTPRHKVTEMGQEVTMRCQPILGHNTVFWYRQTMMQGLELLAYFRNRAPLDDSGMPKDRFSAEMPDATLATLKIQPSEPRDSAVYFCASGLVRDGASRLQETQYFGPGTRLLVL.

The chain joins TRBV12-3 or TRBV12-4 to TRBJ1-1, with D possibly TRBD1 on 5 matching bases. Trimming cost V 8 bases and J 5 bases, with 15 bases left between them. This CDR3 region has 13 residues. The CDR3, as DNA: TGTGCCAGCGGTATCAGGGTGCGAACTGAAGCTTTCTTT. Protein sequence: CASGIRVRTEAFF.

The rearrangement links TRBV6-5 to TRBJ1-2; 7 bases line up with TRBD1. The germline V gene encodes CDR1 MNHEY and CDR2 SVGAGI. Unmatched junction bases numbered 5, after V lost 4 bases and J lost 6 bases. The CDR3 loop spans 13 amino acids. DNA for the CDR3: TGTGCCAGCAGTTCTACAGGGGTTAATGGCTACACCTTC. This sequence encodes CASSSTGVNGYTF.

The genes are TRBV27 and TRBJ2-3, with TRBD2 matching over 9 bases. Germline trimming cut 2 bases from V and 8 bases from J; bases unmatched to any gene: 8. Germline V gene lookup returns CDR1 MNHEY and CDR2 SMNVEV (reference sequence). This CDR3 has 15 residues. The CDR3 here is CASSLQRGAGVTQYF. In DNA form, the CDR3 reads TGTGCCAGCAGTTTACAGCGGGGGGCGGGAGTTACGCAGTATTTT.

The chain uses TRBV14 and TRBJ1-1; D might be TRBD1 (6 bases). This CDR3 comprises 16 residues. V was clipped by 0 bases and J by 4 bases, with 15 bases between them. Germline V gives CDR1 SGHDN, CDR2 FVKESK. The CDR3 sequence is CASSQDPGEMFTEAFF. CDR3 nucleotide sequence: TGTGCCAGCAGCCAAGACCCAGGGGAGATGTTCACTGAAGCTTTCTTT.

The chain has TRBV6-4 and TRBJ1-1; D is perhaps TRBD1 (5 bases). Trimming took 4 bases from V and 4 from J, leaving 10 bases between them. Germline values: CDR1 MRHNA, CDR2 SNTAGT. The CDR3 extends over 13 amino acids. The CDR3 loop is CASSAGAGTEAFF. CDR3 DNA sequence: TGTGCCAGCAGTGCCGGGGCTGGCACTGAAGCTTTCTTT.

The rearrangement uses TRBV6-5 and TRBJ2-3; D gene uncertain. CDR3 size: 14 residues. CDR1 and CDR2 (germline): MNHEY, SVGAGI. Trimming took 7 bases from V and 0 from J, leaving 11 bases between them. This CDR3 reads CASTRTASTDTQYF. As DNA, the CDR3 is TGTGCCAGCACCAGAACGGCTAGCACAGATACGCAGTATTTT.

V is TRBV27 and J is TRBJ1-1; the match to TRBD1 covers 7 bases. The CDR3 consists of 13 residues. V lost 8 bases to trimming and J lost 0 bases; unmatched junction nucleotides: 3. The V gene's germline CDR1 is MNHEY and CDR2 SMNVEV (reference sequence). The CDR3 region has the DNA TGTGCCAGCTGGGGACAGTTGAACACTGAAGCTTTCTTT. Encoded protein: CASWGQLNTEAFF.

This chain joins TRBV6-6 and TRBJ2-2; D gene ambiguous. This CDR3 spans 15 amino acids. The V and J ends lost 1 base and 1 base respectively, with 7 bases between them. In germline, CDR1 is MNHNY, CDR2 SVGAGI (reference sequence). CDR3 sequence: CASSYLQRNTGELFF. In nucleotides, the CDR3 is TGTGCCAGCAGTTACTTACAGAGGAACACCGGGGAGCTGTTTTTT.

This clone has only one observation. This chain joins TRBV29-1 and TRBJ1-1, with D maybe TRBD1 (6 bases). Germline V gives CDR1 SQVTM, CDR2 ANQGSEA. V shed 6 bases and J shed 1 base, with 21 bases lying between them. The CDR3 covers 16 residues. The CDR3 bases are TGCAGCGTCGGGGGGCTTCCGGGACATAAGAACACTGAAGCTTTCTTT. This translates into CSVGGLPGHKNTEAFF.

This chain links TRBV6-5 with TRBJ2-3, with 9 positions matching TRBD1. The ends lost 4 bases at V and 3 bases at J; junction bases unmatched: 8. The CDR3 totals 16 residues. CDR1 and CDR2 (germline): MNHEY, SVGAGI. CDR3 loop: CASSSFNRGLTDTQYF. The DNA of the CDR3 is TGTGCCAGCAGTTCCTTTAACAGGGGGCTAACAGATACGCAGTATTTT.

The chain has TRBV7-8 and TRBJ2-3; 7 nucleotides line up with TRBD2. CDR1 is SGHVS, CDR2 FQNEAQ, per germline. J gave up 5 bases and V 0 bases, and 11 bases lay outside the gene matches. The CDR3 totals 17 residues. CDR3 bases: TGTGCCAGCAGCTTAGCTCGGAGCGGGGATGGAGGAGATACGCAGTATTTT. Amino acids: CASSLARSGDGGDTQYF.

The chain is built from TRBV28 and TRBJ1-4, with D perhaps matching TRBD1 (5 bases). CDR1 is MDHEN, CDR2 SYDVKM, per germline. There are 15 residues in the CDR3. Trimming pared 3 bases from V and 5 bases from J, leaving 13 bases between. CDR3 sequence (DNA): TGTGCCAGCAGTTTCGGGCAGGGAGGGAATGAAAAACTGTTTTTT. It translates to CASSFGQGGNEKLFF. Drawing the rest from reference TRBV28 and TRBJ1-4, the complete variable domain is DVKVTQSSRYLVKRTGEKVFLECVQDMDHENMFWYRQDPGLGLRLIYFSYDVKMKEKGDIPEGYSVSREKKERFSLILESASTNQTSMYLCASSFGQGGNEKLFFGSGTQLSVL.

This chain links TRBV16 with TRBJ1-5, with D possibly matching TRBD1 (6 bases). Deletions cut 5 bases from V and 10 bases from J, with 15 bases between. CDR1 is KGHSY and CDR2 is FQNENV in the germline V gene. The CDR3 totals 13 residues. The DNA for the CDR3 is TGTGCCAGCAGCTACCGACAGGCCAATCCCCAGCATTTT. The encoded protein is CASSYRQANPQHF.

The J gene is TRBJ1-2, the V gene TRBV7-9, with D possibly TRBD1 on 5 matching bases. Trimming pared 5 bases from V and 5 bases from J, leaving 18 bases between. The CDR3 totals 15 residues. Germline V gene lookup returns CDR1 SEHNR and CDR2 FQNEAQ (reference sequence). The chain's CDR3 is CASSDDRRLVYGYTF. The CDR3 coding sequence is TGTGCCAGCAGCGACGACAGACGCCTAGTGTATGGCTACACCTTC.

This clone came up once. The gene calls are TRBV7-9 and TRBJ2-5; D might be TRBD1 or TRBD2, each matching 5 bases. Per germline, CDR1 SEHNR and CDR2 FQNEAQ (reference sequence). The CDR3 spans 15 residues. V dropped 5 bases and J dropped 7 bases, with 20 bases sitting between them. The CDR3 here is CASSEVEGPSRTQYF. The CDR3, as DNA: TGTGCCAGCAGCGAAGTTGAGGGACCGTCTAGGACCCAGTACTTC.

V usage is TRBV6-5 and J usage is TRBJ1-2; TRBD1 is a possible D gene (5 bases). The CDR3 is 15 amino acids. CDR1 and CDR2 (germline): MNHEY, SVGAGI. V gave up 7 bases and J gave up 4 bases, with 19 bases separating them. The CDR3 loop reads CASIPREGPIYGYTF. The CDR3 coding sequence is TGTGCCAGCATTCCGAGGGAGGGACCGATCTATGGCTACACCTTC.

CDR3 nucleotide sequence: TGTGCCAGCAGTCCCCTCGGGGAAGCCTACGAGCAGTACTTC. As protein: CASSPLGEAYEQYF. V gene TRBV6-6 combines with J gene TRBJ2-7; D possibly corresponds to TRBD2 (5 bases). The germline CDR1 and CDR2 sequences are MNHNY and SVGAGI (reference sequence). V was pared by 5 bases and J by 2 bases, with 13 bases between. CDR3 length equals 14 residues.

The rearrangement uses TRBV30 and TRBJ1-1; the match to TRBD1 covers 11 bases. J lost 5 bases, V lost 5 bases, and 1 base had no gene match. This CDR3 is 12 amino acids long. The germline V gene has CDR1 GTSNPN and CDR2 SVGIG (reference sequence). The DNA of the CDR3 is TGTGCCTGGGGACAGGGGGCAACTGAAGCTTTCTTT. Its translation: CAWGQGATEAFF.